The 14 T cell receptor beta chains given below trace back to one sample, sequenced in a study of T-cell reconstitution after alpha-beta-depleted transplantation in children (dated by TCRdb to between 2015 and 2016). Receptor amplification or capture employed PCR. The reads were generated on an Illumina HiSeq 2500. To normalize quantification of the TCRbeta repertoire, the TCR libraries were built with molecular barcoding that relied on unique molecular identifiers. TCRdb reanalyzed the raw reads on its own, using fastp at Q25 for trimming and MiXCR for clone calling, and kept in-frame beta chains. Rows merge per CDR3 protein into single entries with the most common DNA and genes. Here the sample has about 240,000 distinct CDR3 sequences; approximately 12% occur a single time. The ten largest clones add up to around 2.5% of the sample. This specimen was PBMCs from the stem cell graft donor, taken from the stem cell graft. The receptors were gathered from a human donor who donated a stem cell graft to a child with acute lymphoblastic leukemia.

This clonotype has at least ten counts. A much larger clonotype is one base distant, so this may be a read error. The CDR3, as DNA: TGCAGTGCTAGATCCCCGGGGGACGATCTAGGAGGACGGTATTTT. Translation: CSARSPGDDLGGRYF. The genes are TRBV20-1 and TRBJ1-3; perhaps TRBD1 as D (5 bases). The V gene lost 2 bases and the J gene lost 16 bases, with 27 bases spanning the gap. This CDR3 has 15 residues. From germline, CDR1 is DFQATT and CDR2 SNEGSKA (reference sequence).

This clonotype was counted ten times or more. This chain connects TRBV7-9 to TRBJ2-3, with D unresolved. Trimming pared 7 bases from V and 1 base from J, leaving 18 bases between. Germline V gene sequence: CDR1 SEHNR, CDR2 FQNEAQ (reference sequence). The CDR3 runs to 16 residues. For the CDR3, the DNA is TGTGCCAGCATCCCCTCGCAGGCGGAAGGCACAGATACGCAGTATTTT. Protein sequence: CASIPSQAEGTDTQYF.

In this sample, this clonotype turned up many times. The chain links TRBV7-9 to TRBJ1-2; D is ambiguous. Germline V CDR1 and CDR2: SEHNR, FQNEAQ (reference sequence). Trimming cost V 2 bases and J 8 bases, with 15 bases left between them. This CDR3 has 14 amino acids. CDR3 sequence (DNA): TGTGCCAGCAGCTTACATTTGGCCCTAGAAGGCTACACCTTC. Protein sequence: CASSLHLALEGYTF. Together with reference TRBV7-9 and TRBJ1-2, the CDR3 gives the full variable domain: DTGVSQNPRHKITKRGQNVTFRCDPISEHNRLYWYRQTLGQGPEFLTYFQNEAQLEKSRLLSDRFSAERPKGSFSTLEIQRTEQGDSAMYLCASSLHLALEGYTFGSGTRLTVV.

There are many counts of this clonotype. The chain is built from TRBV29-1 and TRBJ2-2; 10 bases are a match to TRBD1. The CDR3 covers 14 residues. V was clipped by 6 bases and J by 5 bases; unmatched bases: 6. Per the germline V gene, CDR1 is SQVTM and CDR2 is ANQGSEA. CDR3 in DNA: TGCAGCGTGCCAGGGACAGGGGTAACCGGGGAGCTGTTTTTT. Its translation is CSVPGTGVTGELFF.

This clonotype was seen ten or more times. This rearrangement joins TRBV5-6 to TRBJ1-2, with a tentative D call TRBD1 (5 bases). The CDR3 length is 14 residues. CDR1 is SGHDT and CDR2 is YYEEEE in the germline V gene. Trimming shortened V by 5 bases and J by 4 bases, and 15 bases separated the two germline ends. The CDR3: CASSQGVRVYGYTF. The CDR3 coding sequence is TGTGCCAGCAGTCAAGGGGTCCGGGTCTATGGCTACACCTTC.

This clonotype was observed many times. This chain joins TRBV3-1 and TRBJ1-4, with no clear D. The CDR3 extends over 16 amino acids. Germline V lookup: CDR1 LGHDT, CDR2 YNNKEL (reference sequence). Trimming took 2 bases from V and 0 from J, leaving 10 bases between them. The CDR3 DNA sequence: TGTGCCAGCAGCCAAACCTCGGGAACAACTAATGAAAAACTGTTTTTT. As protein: CASSQTSGTTNEKLFF.

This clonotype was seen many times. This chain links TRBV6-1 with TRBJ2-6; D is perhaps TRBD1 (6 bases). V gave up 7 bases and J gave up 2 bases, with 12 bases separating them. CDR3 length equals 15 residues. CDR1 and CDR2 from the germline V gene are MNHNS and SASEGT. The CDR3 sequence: CASTVDRPGANVLTF. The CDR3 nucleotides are TGTGCCAGCACCGTTGACAGGCCTGGGGCCAACGTCCTGACTTTC.

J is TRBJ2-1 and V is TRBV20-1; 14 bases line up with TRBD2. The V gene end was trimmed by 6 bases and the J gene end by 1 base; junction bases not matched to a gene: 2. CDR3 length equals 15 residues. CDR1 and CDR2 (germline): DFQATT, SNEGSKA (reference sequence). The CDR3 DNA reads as TGCAGTGCGAGGACTAGCGGGAGGTCCTACAATGAGCAGTTCTTC. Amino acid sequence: CSARTSGRSYNEQFF.

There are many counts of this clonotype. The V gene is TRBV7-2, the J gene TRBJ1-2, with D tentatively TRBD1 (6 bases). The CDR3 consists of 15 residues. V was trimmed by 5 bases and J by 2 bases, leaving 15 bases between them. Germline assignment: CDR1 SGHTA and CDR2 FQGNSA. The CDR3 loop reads CASSARSGANYGYTF. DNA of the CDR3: TGTGCCAGCAGCGCGCGGTCAGGGGCGAACTATGGCTACACCTTC.

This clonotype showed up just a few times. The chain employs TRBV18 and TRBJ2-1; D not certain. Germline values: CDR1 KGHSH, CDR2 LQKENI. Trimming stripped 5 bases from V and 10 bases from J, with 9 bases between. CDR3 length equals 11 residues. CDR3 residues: CASSTSREQFF. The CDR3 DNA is TGTGCCAGCTCAACCTCACGCGAGCAGTTCTTC.

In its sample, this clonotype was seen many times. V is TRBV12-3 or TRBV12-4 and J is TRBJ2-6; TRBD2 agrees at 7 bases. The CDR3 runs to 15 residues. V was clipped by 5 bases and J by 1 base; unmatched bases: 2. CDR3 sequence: CASSPGGSGANVLTF. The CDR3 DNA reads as TGTGCCAGCAGTCCGGGAGGATCTGGGGCCAACGTCCTGACTTTC.

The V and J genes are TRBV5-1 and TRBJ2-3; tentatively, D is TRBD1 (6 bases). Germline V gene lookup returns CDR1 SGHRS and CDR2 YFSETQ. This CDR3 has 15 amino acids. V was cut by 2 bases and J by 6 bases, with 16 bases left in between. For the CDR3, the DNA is TGCGCCAGCAGCTTATCGGGACACCTCTGGGATACGCAGTATTTT. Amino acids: CASSLSGHLWDTQYF.

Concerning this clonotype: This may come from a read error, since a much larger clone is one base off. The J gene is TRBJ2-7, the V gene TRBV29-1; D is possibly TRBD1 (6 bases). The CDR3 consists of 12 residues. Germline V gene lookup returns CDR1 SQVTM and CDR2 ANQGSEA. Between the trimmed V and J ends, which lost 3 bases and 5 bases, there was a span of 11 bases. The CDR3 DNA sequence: TGCAGCGTTGAGTGCAGGGGCAACGAGCAGTACTTC. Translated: CSVECRGNEQYF.

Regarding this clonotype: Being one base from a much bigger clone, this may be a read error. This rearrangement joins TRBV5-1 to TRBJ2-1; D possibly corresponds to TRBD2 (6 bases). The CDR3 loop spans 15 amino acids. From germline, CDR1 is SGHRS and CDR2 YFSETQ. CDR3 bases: TGCGCCAGCAGCTTGTACGGGGGTTTTTACAATGGGCAGTTCTTC. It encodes CASSLYGGFYNGQFF.